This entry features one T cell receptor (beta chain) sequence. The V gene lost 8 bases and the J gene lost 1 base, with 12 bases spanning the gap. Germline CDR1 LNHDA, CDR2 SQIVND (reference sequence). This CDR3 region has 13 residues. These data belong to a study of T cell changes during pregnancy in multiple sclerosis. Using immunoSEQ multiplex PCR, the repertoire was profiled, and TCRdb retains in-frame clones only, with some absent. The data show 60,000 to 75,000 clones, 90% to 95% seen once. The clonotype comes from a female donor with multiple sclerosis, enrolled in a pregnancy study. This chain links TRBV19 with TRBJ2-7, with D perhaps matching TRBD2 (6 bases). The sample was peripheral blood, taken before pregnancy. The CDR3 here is CASWGGASYEQYF. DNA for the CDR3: TGTGCCAGTTGGGGCGGGGCTTCCTACGAGCAGTACTTC. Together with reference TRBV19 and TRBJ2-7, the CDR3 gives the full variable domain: DGGITQSPKYLFRKEGQNVTLSCEQNLNHDAMYWYRQDPGQGLRLIYYSQIVNDFQKGDIAEGYSVSREKKESFPLTVTSAQKNPTAFYLCASWGGASYEQYFGPGTRLTVT.